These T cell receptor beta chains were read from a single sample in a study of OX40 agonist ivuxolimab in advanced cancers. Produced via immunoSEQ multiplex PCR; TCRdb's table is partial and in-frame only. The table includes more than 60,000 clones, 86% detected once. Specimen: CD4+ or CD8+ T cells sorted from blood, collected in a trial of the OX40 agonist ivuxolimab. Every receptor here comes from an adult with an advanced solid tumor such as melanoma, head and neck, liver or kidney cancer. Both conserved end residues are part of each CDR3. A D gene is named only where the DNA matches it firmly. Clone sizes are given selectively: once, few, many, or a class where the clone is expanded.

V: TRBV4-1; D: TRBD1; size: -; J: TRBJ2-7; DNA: TGCGCCAGCAGCCCGGAGGACAGGTCCTACGAGCAGTACTTC; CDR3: CASSPEDRSYEQYF
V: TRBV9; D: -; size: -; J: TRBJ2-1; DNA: TGTGCCAGCAGCGTAGCGACGTACAATGAGCAGTTCTTC; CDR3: CASSVATYNEQFF
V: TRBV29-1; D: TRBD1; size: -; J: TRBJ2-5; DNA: TGCAGCGTTGGGGACAGGGGGTGGCAGGAGACCCAGTACTTC; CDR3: CSVGDRGWQETQYF
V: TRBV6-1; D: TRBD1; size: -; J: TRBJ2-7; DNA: TGTGCCAGCAGTGAATGGGACAGCTACGAGCAGTACTTC; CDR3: CASSEWDSYEQYF
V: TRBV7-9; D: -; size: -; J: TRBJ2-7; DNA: TGTGCCAGCAGGACAGGAGCCTACGAGCAGTACTTC; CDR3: CASRTGAYEQYF
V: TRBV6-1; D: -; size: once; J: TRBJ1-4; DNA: TGTGCCAGCAGCTATGGCCGGAGCGGGACGAAACTGTTTTTT; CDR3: CASSYGRSGTKLFF
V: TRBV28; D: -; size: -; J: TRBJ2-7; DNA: TGTGCCACCTCTCAGGGGTCAGCCTACGAGCAGTACTTC; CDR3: CATSQGSAYEQYF
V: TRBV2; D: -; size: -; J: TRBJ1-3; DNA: TGTGCCAGCAAACGAGACAGCTACTCTGGAAACACCATATATTTT; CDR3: CASKRDSYSGNTIYF
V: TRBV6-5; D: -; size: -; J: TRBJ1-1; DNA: TGTGCCAGCAGTTACGTAGGCAGGAACACTGAAGCTTTCTTT; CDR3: CASSYVGRNTEAFF
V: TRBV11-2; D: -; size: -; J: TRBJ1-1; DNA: TGTGCCAGCAGCTTGGGGCCGAGGACTGAAGCTTTCTTT; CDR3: CASSLGPRTEAFF
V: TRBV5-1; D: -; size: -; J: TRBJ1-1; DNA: TGCGCCAGCAGCCTCCCAGGGAACACTGAAGCTTTCTTT; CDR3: CASSLPGNTEAFF
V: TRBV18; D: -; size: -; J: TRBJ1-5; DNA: TGTGCCAGCTCACCAAGTCTAGGCAATCAGCCCCAGCATTTT; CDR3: CASSPSLGNQPQHF
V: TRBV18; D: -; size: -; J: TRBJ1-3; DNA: TGTGCCAGCTCACCAGGCCATAGCTCTGGAAACACCATATATTTT; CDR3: CASSPGHSSGNTIYF
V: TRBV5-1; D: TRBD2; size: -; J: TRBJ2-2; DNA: TGCGCCAGCAGCAGAACCGGGACTAGCGGGGAAGCCGGGGAGCTGTTTTTT; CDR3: CASSRTGTSGEAGELFF
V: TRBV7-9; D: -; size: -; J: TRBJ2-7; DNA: TGTGCCAGCAGCCACGGACAGTACGAGCAGTACTTC; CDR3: CASSHGQYEQYF
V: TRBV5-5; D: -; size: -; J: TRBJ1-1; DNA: TGTGCCAGCAGTTATCCTCCAGGGAACACTGAAGCTTTCTTT; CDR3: CASSYPPGNTEAFF
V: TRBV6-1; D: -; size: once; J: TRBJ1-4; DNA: TGTGCCAGCAGGGGTGGGAATGAAAAACTGTTTTTT; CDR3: CASRGGNEKLFF
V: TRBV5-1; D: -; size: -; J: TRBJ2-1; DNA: TGCGCCAGCAGCGTGGACGGGGGAGGAAATGAGCAGTTCTTC; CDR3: CASSVDGGGNEQFF
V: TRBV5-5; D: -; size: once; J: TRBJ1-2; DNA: TGTGCCAGCAGCTTGCCGAACTATGGCTACACCTTC; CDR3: CASSLPNYGYTF
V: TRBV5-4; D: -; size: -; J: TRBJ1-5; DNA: TGTGCCAGCAGCCTAGATCGGGGGGTAGGTCAGCCCCAGCATTTT; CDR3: CASSLDRGVGQPQHF
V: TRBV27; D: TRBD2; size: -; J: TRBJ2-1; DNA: TGTGCCAGCAGAATCTGGGGACTAGCGGGGGCTAACTCCTACAATGAGCAGTTCTTC; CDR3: CASRIWGLAGANSYNEQFF
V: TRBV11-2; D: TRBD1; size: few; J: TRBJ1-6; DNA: TGTGCCAGCAGCGACAGGGGGCCACCTTCACCCCTCCACTTT; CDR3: CASSDRGPPSPLHF
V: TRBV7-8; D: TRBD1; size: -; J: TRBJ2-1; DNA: TGTGCCAGCAGCTTAAGGGGACAGAGCTCCTACAATGAGCAGTTCTTC; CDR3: CASSLRGQSSYNEQFF
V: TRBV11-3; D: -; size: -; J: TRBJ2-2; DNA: TGTGCCAGCAGCTTGTGGAACACCGGGGAGCTGTTTTTT; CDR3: CASSLWNTGELFF
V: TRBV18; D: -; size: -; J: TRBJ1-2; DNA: TGTGCCAGCTCACCAAACACAGGTCCGGGCTACACCTTC; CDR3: CASSPNTGPGYTF
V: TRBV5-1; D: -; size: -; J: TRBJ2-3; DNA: TGCGCCAGCAGCTCCCCGGGGACGGGGTGGACAGATACGCAGTATTTT; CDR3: CASSSPGTGWTDTQYF
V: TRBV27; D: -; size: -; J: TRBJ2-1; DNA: TGTGCCAGCAGTTTGAGCTCCTACAATGAGCAGTTCTTC; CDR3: CASSLSSYNEQFF
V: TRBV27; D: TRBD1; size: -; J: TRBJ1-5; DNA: TGTGCCAGCGCCCTCAGCAGGGGGTATCAGCCCCAGCATTTT; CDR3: CASALSRGYQPQHF
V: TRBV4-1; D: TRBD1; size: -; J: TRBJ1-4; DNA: TGCGCCAGCAGCCATACCGGACAGGGGACAACAACTAATGAAAAACTGTTTTTT; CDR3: CASSHTGQGTTTNEKLFF
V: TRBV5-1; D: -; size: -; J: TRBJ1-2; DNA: TGCGCCAGCAGCTTGGGATGGGGGTCGGACTATGGCTACACCTTC; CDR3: CASSLGWGSDYGYTF
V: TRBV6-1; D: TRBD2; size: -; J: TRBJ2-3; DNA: TGTGCCAGCAGTGGAGGTAGCGGGAGCACAGATACGCAGTATTTT; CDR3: CASSGGSGSTDTQYF
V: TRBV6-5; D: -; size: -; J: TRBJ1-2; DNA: TGTGCCAGCAGTTACTCGGACGGGACTAACTATGGCTACACCTTC; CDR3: CASSYSDGTNYGYTF
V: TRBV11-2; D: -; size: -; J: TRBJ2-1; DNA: TGTGCCAGCAGCTCGGCGGGACCCAAATTTTACAATGAGCAGTTCTTC; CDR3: CASSSAGPKFYNEQFF
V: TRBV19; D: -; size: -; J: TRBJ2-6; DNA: TGTGCCAGTAAGGGAGCTGGGGCCAACGTCCTGACTTTC; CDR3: CASKGAGANVLTF
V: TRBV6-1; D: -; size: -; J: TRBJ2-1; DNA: TGTGCCAGCAGTGGACAGGCTTACGGCAATGAGCAGTTCTTC; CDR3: CASSGQAYGNEQFF
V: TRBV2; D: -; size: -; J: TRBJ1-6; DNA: TGTGCCAGCAGTGAATCCCATATCAGTAATTCACCCCTCCACTTT; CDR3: CASSESHISNSPLHF
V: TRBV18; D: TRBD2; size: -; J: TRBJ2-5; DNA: TGTGCCAGCTCACCAACCCTCCGACTAGCGGGGGGGGAAGAGACCCAGTACTTC; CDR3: CASSPTLRLAGGEETQYF
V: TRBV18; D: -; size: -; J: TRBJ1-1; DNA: TGTGCCAGCTCTCTGGACATTAACACTGAAGCTTTCTTT; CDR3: CASSLDINTEAFF
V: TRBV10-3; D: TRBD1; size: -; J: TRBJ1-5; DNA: TGTGCCATCAGCGACACACTCGGACAGGGGGATAGCAATCAGCCCCAGCATTTT; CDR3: CAISDTLGQGDSNQPQHF
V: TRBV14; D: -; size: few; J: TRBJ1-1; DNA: TGTGCCAGCAGCCAAGTTAGCCTGAACACTGAAGCTTTCTTT; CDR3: CASSQVSLNTEAFF
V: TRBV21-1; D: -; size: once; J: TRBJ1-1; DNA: TGTGCCAGCAGCAAAGCGCAGGGGCGAGGGGTGGAAGCTTTCTTT; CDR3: CASSKAQGRGVEAFF
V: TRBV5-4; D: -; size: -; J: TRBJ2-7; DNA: TGTGCCAGCAGCCAGGGGCGGGGGACCTACGAGCAGTACTTC; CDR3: CASSQGRGTYEQYF
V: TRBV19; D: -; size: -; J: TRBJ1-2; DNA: TGTGCCAGTAGTATTGGGACCGCTATCTTCTATGGCTACACCTTC; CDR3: CASSIGTAIFYGYTF
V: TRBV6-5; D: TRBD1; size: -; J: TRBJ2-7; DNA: TGTGCCAGCAGGGGGACAGCTCCTTCCTACGAGCAGTACTTC; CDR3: CASRGTAPSYEQYF
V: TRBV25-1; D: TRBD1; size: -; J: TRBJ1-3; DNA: TGTGCCAGCAGTGAATTAGGGGGCCCCTCTGGAAACACCGTATATTTT; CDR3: CASSELGGPSGNTVYF
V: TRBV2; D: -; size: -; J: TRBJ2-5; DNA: TGTGCCAGCAGTCCCGGGCTCCGAGACCAAGAGACCCAGTACTTC; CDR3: CASSPGLRDQETQYF
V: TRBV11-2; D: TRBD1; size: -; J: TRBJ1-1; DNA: TGTGCCAGCAGCGTAAGACACCGGGACAGGGGGCCTGAAGCTTTCTTT; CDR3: CASSVRHRDRGPEAFF
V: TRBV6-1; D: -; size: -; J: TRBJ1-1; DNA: TGTGCCAGCAGTGAAGCAAGGGTCACTGAAGCTTTCTTT; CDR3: CASSEARVTEAFF
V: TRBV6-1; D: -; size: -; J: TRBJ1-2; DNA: TGTGCCAGCAGTGAAAGCCTGGCAGGAACTAACTATGGCTACACCTTC; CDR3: CASSESLAGTNYGYTF
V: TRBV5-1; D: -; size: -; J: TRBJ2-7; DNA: TGCGCCAGCAGCCCGGCGGGGACCTCCTACGAGCAGTACTTC; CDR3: CASSPAGTSYEQYF
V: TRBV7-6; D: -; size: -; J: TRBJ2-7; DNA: TGTGCCAGCAGCGTAGAATCCGGGACCTTCGAGGCCTACGAGCAGTACTTC; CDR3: CASSVESGTFEAYEQYF
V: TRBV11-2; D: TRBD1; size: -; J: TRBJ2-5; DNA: TGTGCCAGCAGCTTAGCAGGGGGTCGCCAAGAGACCCAGTACTTC; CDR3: CASSLAGGRQETQYF
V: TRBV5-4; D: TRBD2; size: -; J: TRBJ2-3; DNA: TGTGCCAGCAGCTTGGTGTGGCTAGCGGGGGAGGGTACAGATACGCAGTATTTT; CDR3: CASSLVWLAGEGTDTQYF
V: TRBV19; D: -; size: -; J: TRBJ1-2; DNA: TGTGCCAGTAGTCCTTGGGCTGGCTATGGCTACACCTTC; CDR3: CASSPWAGYGYTF
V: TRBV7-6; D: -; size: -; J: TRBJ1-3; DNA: TGTGCCAGCAGCCTGGAGACAGTCAAAAGCTCTGGAAACACCATATATTTT; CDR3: CASSLETVKSSGNTIYF
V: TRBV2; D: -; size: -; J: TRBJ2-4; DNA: TGTGCCAGCAGAAAAGAAGCCTCGATAGCCAAAAACATTCAGTACTTC; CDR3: CASRKEASIAKNIQYF
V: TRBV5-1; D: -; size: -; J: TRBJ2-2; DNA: TGCGCCAGCAGCTTGGCGCTGAACACCGGGGAGCTGTTTTTT; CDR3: CASSLALNTGELFF
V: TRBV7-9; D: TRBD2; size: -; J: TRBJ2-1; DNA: TGTGCCAGCAGCCCACCGATTCGGGGGGGTTACAATGAGCAGTTCTTC; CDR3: CASSPPIRGGYNEQFF
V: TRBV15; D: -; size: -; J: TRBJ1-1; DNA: TGTGCCACCAGCAGAGATCGAGGGGAAATGAACACTGAAGCTTTCTTT; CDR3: CATSRDRGEMNTEAFF
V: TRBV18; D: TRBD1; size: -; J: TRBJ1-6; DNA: TGTGCCAGCTCATGGGACAGAAAAAATTCACCCCTCCACTTT; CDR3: CASSWDRKNSPLHF